This note documents a single T cell receptor beta chain sequence. The antigen remains undetermined. Alopecia areata patients provided lesional scalp punch biopsies and peripheral blood, both collected for the study. A FACSAria was used to sort CD4+ and CD8+ T cells. These cells came from PBMCs. The data originate from a study of CD8+ T cells in alopecia areata. Trimming cost V 8 bases and J 1 base, with 8 bases left between them. CDR1 MNHEY and CDR2 SMNVEV come from the germline V gene (reference sequence). The CDR3 runs to 12 residues. Sequencing templates came from extracted RNA that was reverse transcribed into cDNA. The table came from immunoSEQ multiplex PCR; TCRdb's copy has only in-frame clones and leaves some out. The sample lists about 23,000 clones; 40% to 60% were seen once. Study-wide results and limits: Sequencing of scalp tissue also captures the resident alphabeta T cells of normal skin. Lesional scalp, especially alopecia totalis/universalis, showed higher clonality than normal scalp.

The clonotype comes from a human donor with alopecia areata. Input material: NKG2D-high CD8+ T cells sorted from blood. The J gene is TRBJ2-5, the V gene TRBV27; a weak D match, TRBD1 (6 bases). The CDR3 protein is CASLDSQETQYF. CDR3 DNA: TGTGCCAGCCTGGACAGCCAAGAGACCCAGTACTTC.